The 15 T cell receptor beta chains below were found in one sample sequenced in a study of metastatic and nonmetastatic thyroid tumors (TCRdb year 2020). Preparation of the library involved PCR. The instrument given in TCRdb is Illumina HiSeq 4000. TCRdb passed the public sequencing reads through fastp at Q25 and MiXCR, retaining productive beta sequences. In all, the sample holds more than 20,000 clones, and about 24% of those were seen once. The ten largest make up more than 5.5% of the sample. Before undergoing thyroid surgery, none of the patients had been given any kind of treatment. The sample was tumor tissue. The receptor source for this set is a female donor with papillary thyroid cancer or a benign thyroid nodule (not recorded which). Some clones in this sample may be carry-over from other donors' samples.

The chain links TRBV6-1 to TRBJ2-7; a possible D gene is TRBD2 (5 bases). Trimming took off 7 bases at V and 0 bases at J, with 16 bases between the two ends. The CDR3 length is 15 residues. Germline V lookup: CDR1 MNHNS, CDR2 SASEGT. CDR3: CASTGVQYHSYEQYF. The DNA of the CDR3 is TGTGCCAGCACCGGGGTACAGTACCACTCCTACGAGCAGTACTTC.

The J gene is TRBJ2-1, the V gene TRBV27; maybe TRBD2 (6 bases). The CDR3 has 17 residues. The germline CDR1 and CDR2 sequences are MNHEY and SMNVEV (reference sequence). Deletions cut 5 bases from V and 5 bases from J, with 22 bases between. CDR3 amino acids: CASSTWAGSRSHNEQFF. CDR3 in DNA: TGTGCCAGCAGTACCTGGGCGGGAAGCAGGTCCCACAATGAGCAGTTCTTC.

This chain uses TRBV2 with TRBJ2-1; 15 bases align to TRBD2. J lost 5 bases, V lost 6 bases, and 8 bases had no gene match. Germline CDR1 is SNHLY and CDR2 is FYNNEI. CDR3 length: 17 amino acids. The chain's CDR3 is CASSTSRTSGRDNEQFF. The CDR3 region has the DNA TGTGCCAGCAGCACCAGCCGGACTAGCGGGAGGGACAATGAGCAGTTCTTC.

Judged by abundance, this clone is medium-sized. The same CDR3 also results from other DNA sequences found in this sample. V gene TRBV12-3 or TRBV12-4 combines with J gene TRBJ2-7, with D perhaps TRBD1 (5 bases). The CDR3 contains 13 residues. V lost 5 bases and J 5 bases, leaving 13 bases between the germline ends. For the CDR3, the DNA is TGTGCCAGCAGTCCAATTCTCAGGGACGAGCAGTACTTC. Encoded protein: CASSPILRDEQYF.

This clone was counted between two and nine times. The CDR3 end shows no conserved phenylalanine or tryptophan, and so a read error is likely. This chain joins TRBV28 and TRBJ1-5; perhaps TRBD1 as D (5 bases). CDR3 length equals 14 residues. The germline V gene has CDR1 MDHEN and CDR2 SYDVKM. Here the CDR3 DNA reads TGTGCCAGCAGTCCAAGGGGCGGCAATCAGCCACAGCATTCT. This codes for CASSPRGGNQPQHS.

Notes on this clone: Relative to the germline gene, one junction end is altered; a read error may explain this. J is TRBJ1-2 and V is TRBV6-2 or TRBV6-3; no reliable D call. This CDR3 contains 13 residues. Germline V CDR1 and CDR2: MNHEY, SVGEGT. CDR3 in amino acids: CASKLHGFYCYTF. The CDR3 DNA is TGTGCCAGCAAGCTTCACGGTTTCTATTGCTACACCTTC.

In its sample, this clone was seen many times. This chain uses TRBV28 with TRBJ2-3; D is unresolved. The CDR3 covers 13 residues. The V end lost 0 bases, the J end lost 4 bases, and 5 bases lay between the germline ends. Germline CDR1 reads MDHEN; CDR2 reads SYDVKM. CDR3 sequence: CASSLWVPDTQYF. CDR3 nucleotide sequence: TGTGCCAGCAGTTTATGGGTCCCAGATACGCAGTATTTT.

The chain has TRBV5-5 and TRBJ2-2, with 8 positions matching TRBD2. The J segment lost 7 bases and the V segment lost 2 bases, leaving 7 bases of the junction unmatched. This CDR3 region has 15 residues. Germline values: CDR1 SGHKS, CDR2 YYEKEE (reference sequence). The chain's CDR3 is CASSFSGLGLGELFF. CDR3 coding DNA: TGTGCCAGCAGCTTTTCGGGACTAGGTCTCGGGGAGCTGTTTTTT.

The genes are TRBV4-2 and TRBJ2-7; 10 nucleotides line up with TRBD2. The CDR3 runs to 15 residues. V lost 3 bases and J lost 3; bases outside the gene matches: 5. The germline CDR1 and CDR2 sequences are LGHNA and YNFKEQ. The CDR3 sequence is CASSHGTSDSYEQYF. Here the CDR3 DNA reads TGTGCCAGCAGCCACGGGACTAGCGACAGCTACGAGCAGTACTTC.

This clone has just a few counts. The chain links TRBV6-5 to TRBJ2-3; no clear D gene. In germline, CDR1 is MNHEY, CDR2 SVGAGI. V lost 0 bases and J 7 bases, leaving 11 bases between the germline ends. CDR3 length: 14 amino acids. For the CDR3, the DNA is TGTGCCAGCAGTTACTCCGGCAGAGAGAATACGCAGTATTTT. Translation: CASSYSGRENTQYF.

A single count supports this clone. This sequence joins TRBV20-1 and TRBJ2-7; maybe TRBD1 (5 bases). V shed 7 bases and J shed 3 bases, with 16 bases lying between them. This CDR3 is 13 amino acids long. Germline V gene lookup returns CDR1 DFQATT and CDR2 SNEGSKA (reference sequence). In nucleotides, the CDR3 is TGCAGTGTCAAGGGGCCAGGGATCTACGAGCAGTACTTC. This sequence encodes CSVKGPGIYEQYF.

V usage is TRBV19 and J usage is TRBJ2-3, with 7 bases matching TRBD1. The V gene's germline CDR1 is LNHDA and CDR2 SQIVND (reference sequence). This CDR3 has 17 amino acids. V shed 4 bases and J 1 base; nucleotides not matched to a gene: 11. The DNA of the CDR3 is TGTGCCAGTAGTAGCCGACAGGGTGGTTTTGGCACAGATACGCAGTATTTT. This sequence encodes CASSSRQGGFGTDTQYF.

This clone came up many times. Other DNA variants within this sample encode the same CDR3. This sequence joins TRBV28 and TRBJ2-3, with D uncertain. The V gene lost 4 bases and the J gene lost 6 bases, with 8 bases spanning the gap. CDR3 length equals 12 residues. Germline CDR1 is MDHEN and CDR2 is SYDVKM. CDR3 bases: TGTGCCAGCAGTTATAGTGGGGATACGCAGTATTTT. Its protein product is CASSYSGDTQYF. Complete variable domain (other parts from reference TRBV28 and TRBJ2-3): DVKVTQSSRYLVKRTGEKVFLECVQDMDHENMFWYRQDPGLGLRLIYFSYDVKMKEKGDIPEGYSVSREKKERFSLILESASTNQTSMYLCASSYSGDTQYFGPGTRLTVL.

This rearrangement joins TRBV2 to TRBJ2-7; 11 bases are shared with TRBD2. Germline loops: CDR1 SNHLY, CDR2 FYNNEI. The CDR3 extends over 19 amino acids. V gave up 4 bases and J gave up 6 bases; unmatched junction bases: 20. This CDR3 reads CASSVARGNSGRDACEQYF. CDR3 DNA sequence: TGTGCCAGCAGTGTGGCCAGGGGAAATAGCGGGAGGGATGCCTGCGAGCAGTACTTC. The complete variable domain, with remaining parts taken from reference TRBV2 and TRBJ2-7, reads EPEVTQTPSHQVTQMGQEVILRCVPISNHLYFYWYRQILGQKVEFLVSFYNNEISEKSEIFDDQFSVERPDGSNFTLKIRSTKLEDSAMYFCASSVARGNSGRDACEQYFGPGTRLTVT.

Remarks on this clone: An end of the junction does not agree with germline; a read error may underlie this. CDR3 sequence reads: CASSMGTTHWGETHYF. CDR3 nucleotides: TGTGCCAGTAGTATGGGGACTACCCATTGGGGGGAGACCCATTACTTC. The genes are TRBV19 and TRBJ2-5; 7 positions match TRBD2. This CDR3 is built from 16 residues. Germline CDR1 is LNHDA and CDR2 is SQIVND (reference sequence).